The following is a T cell receptor (beta chain) sequence with its context. Its antigen remains unknown. Alongside a J-beta primer mix, a sample-barcoded 5' primer served in a second PCR lasting about 7 to 11 cycles. TCRdb ran MiXCR on the 5' RACE reads and lists one entry per CDR3 protein. The profile shows more than 700,000 distinct CDR3 sequences, about 55% of them singletons. The data were taken from a study of blood T cells in healthy people across ages. Study findings and constraints: The study regarded diversity estimates from one million T cells as underestimates. Across samples, TCR beta diversity tracked strongly with naive T cell percentage.

Donation came from healthy Caucasian individuals in Russia who were aged 6 to 90. Isolation recovered at least 6 million PBMCs from every sample. Material for sequencing was blood. The clonotype was recovered from a man at least 80 years old in good health.

In nucleotides, the CDR3 is TGCAGTGCTAGAAACACCCGGAGCGGTCGAGGGGGATACGCGTATTTT. This codes for CSARNTRSGRGGYAYF. The chain carries TRBV20-1 and TRBJ2-3; a possible D gene is TRBD1 (6 bases). The CDR3 contains 16 residues. Germline CDR1 DFQATT, CDR2 SNEGSKA (reference sequence). With 2 bases removed from V and 14 bases from J, the gap between germline ends came to 29 bases.